This TCR beta chain was sequenced for a study of T cells in Graves' hyperthyroidism and ophthalmopathy. It was RNA transcripts that yielded the amplified TCR beta CDR3 regions. During a first-round RT-PCR of the TCR CDR3, the HTBI primer set was used. One entry per CDR3 protein results from TCRdb running MiXCR on the multiplex PCR reads. The table includes about 480,000 distinct CDR3 sequences, approximately 14% detected once. This clonotype was detected a few times. The antigen remains unidentified. The conserved closing phenylalanine or tryptophan is absent in this CDR3, likely reflecting a read error. The CDR3 runs 13 residues. The germline CDR1 and CDR2 sequences are SNHLY and FYNNEI. The J segment lost 3 bases and the V segment lost 7 bases, leaving 4 bases of the junction unmatched. Whole-study results and caveats: Blood also held most thyroid clonotypes expanded beyond 0.001.

Sequenced material: blood. The chain uses TRBV2 and TRBJ1-1, with TRBD1 identical over 8 bases. The clonotype was recovered from a woman younger than 35 with Graves' hyperthyroidism. CDR3: CASKLDRDTEAFS. CDR3 nucleotides: TGTGCCAGCAAGCTGGACAGGGACACTGAAGCTTTCTCT.